This T cell receptor (beta chain) was sequenced in a study of regulatory T cells in long-lasting Graves disease. This clonotype was found many times. J was trimmed by 6 bases and V by 1 base; bases with no gene match: 9. Per germline, CDR1 MGHDK and CDR2 SYGVNS. CDR3 length: 15 residues. The authors built TCR beta libraries using iRepertoire HTBI primers and Arm-PCR of CDR3 regions. TCRdb itself ran the multiplex PCR reads through MiXCR, one entry per CDR3 protein. The sample lists 350,000 to 550,000 distinct CDR3 sequences, approximately 15% occurring once. Time point of the sample: newly diagnosed GD, antithyroid drugs for less than 3 months. PBMC-derived RNA was used for the TCR library. In addition, the sample was reused for a study of T cells in Graves' hyperthyroidism and ophthalmopathy. From that report: In the first-round RT-PCR of the TCR CDR3, the HTBI primer set was used. Blood also contained most expanded thyroid clonotypes above 0.001.

The receptor's source is a woman in her twenties or thirties with Graves disease. The sample in question was peripheral blood mononuclear cells (PBMCs), obtained at new diagnosis, from a patient treated with antithyroid drugs. J is TRBJ2-7 and V is TRBV25-1; the match to TRBD2 covers 7 bases. DNA of the CDR3: TGTGCCAGCAGTGAATCGCGGGGGTTTGCGGGCGAGCAGTACTTC. Its translation: CASSESRGFAGEQYF.